This TCR beta chain is drawn from a study of regulatory dendritic cells for organ transplantation. Concerning this clone itself: Its antigen is undetermined.

TCRdb keeps only in-frame clones here, not all; method: immunoSEQ multiplex PCR. The table shows about 38,000 clones, with 85% to 95% occurring only once. Findings and limits, study-wide: Memory CD8+ T cells were the most oligoclonal; naive cells were highly diverse.

This TCR was sampled from a human donor in good health. The sequencing input was naive CD8+ T cells from blood. Described subset: CD45RA+ naive T cells.

The CDR3 loop reads CASAWFGQETQYF. CDR3 DNA sequence: TGTGCCAGCGCATGGTTCGGCCAAGAGACCCAGTACTTC. The chain carries TRBV7-9 and TRBJ2-5, with no clear D. Trimming left V 8 bases short and J 1 base short, with 11 bases between. CDR1 is SEHNR and CDR2 is FQNEAQ in the germline V gene (reference sequence). The CDR3 covers 13 residues.